These 4 T cell receptor beta chains were sequenced from one sample in a study of regulatory T cells in long-lasting Graves disease. Arm-PCR of CDR3 regions and iRepertoire HTBI primers were used to build TCR beta libraries. TCRdb re-derived calls from the multiplex PCR reads in MiXCR, one entry per CDR3 protein. The repertoire includes some 200,000 distinct CDR3 sequences, roughly 20% of them detected once, and 10% to 15% sits in the top ten. Time point described: newly diagnosed GD, antithyroid drugs for less than 3 months. Generation of the TCR library employed RNA extracted from PBMCs. The sample also formed part of further work on T cells in Graves' hyperthyroidism and ophthalmopathy.

The sequenced sample was peripheral blood mononuclear cells (PBMCs), obtained at new diagnosis, from a patient treated with antithyroid drugs. Receptor source: a woman aged 25 to 39 with Graves disease.

Concerning this clonotype: The likely explanation is a read error, given a far larger clone one base away. V usage is TRBV2 and J usage is TRBJ2-7, with 11 bases that match TRBD2. The CDR3 totals 13 residues. Germline V gives CDR1 SNHLY, CDR2 FYNNEI. V shed 4 bases, J shed 5 bases, and the junction held 1 base outside the gene matches. CDR3: CASSVTSGNEQYF. The CDR3, as DNA: TGTGCCAGCAGTGTGACTAGCGGGAACGAGCAGTACTTC.

This clonotype was seen repeatedly, ten times or more. This chain joins TRBV9 and TRBJ1-2; the D is unclear. The ends were cut back, 0 bases at V and 3 bases at J, with 12 bases in the middle. The CDR3 spans 15 residues. Per the germline V gene, CDR1 is SGDLS and CDR2 is YYNGEE. In DNA, the CDR3 is TGTGCCAGCAGCGTAGGCCAGCCCCTCGACTATGGCTACACCTTC. It encodes CASSVGQPLDYGYTF.

This clonotype occurred many times. V gene TRBV19 combines with J gene TRBJ2-2, with D tentatively TRBD2 (5 bases). The germline V gene has CDR1 LNHDA and CDR2 SQIVND (reference sequence). This CDR3 is 12 amino acids long. V was trimmed by 11 bases and J by 5 bases, leaving 12 bases between them. The CDR3 loop reads CAVEGETGELFF. The CDR3 bases are TGTGCCGTCGAGGGAGAGACCGGGGAGCTGTTTTTT.

This clonotype was recorded at least ten times. The chain joins TRBV27 to TRBJ2-3; 10 nucleotides line up with TRBD2. V was pared by 6 bases and J by 4 bases, with 4 bases of the junction left unmatched. Per germline, CDR1 MNHEY and CDR2 SMNVEV (reference sequence). The CDR3 is made up of 14 amino acids. The CDR3 region has the DNA TGTGCCAGCAGCCTAGCGGGAGCGGCAGATACGCAGTATTTT. Translating gives CASSLAGAADTQYF.